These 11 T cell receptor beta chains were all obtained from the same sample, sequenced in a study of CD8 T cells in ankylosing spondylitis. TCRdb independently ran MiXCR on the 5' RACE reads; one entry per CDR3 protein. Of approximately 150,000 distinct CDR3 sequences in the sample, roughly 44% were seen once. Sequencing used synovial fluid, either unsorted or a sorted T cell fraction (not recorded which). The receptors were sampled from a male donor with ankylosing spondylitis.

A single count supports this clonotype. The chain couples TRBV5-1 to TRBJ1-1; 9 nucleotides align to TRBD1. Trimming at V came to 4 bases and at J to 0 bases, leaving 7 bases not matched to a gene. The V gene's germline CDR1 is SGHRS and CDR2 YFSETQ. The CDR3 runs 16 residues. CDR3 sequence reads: CASSIQQGAVNTEAFF. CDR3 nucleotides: TGCGCCAGCAGCATCCAACAGGGGGCGGTGAACACTGAAGCTTTCTTT.

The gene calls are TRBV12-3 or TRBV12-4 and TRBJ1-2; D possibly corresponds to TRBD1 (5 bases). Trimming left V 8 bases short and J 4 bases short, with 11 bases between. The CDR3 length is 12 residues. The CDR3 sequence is CASLAGGYGYTF. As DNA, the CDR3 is TGTGCCAGCCTGGCCGGGGGCTATGGCTACACCTTC.

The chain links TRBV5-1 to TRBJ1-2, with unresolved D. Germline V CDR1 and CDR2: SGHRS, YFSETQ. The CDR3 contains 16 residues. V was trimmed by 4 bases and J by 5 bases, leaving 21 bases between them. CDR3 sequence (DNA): TGCGCCAGCAGCCCCCTTGAAAGGACGCTGGTATATGGCTACACCTTC. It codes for CASSPLERTLVYGYTF.

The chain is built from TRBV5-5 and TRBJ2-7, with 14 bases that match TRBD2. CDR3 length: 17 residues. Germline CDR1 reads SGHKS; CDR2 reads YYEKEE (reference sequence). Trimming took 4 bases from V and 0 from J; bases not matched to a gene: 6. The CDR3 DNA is TGTGCCAGCAGCGTCGGGACTAGCGGGGGATACTCCTACGAGCAGTACTTC. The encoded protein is CASSVGTSGGYSYEQYF.

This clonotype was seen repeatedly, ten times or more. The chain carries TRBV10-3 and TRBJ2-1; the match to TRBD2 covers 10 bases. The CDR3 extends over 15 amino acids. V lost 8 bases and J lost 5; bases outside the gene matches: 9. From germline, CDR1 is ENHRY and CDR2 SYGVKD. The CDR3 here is CAIQKAGGMDNEQFF. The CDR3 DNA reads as TGTGCCATCCAAAAAGCGGGGGGGATGGACAATGAGCAGTTCTTC.

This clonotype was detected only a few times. CDR3 protein: CASSLVSREGQYEQYF. CDR3 DNA: TGTGCCAGCAGTTTAGTGTCCCGGGAGGGCCAATACGAGCAGTACTTC. The chain recombines TRBV12-3 or TRBV12-4 with TRBJ2-7; 8 nucleotides match TRBD2. CDR3 length: 16 amino acids. With 1 base clipped from V and 4 bases from J, the junction kept 9 bases outside the gene matches.

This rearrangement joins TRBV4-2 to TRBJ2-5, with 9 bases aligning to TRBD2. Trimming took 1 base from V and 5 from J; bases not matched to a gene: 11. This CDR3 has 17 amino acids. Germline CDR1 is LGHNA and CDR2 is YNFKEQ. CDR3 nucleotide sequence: TGTGCCAGCAGCCAAGTCCGCTTAGCGGGGGTCCGGGAGACCCAGTACTTC. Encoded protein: CASSQVRLAGVRETQYF.

The CDR3 DNA reads TGTGCCAGCAGCTTGTGGGGGATTCAAGAGACCCAGTACTTC. Its protein product is CASSLWGIQETQYF. This rearrangement joins TRBV5-4 to TRBJ2-5; D possibly uses TRBD1 or TRBD2 (5 bases each). Trimming stripped 1 base from V and 2 bases from J, with 9 bases between. The CDR3 consists of 14 residues. Germline-derived CDR1 and CDR2 are SGHNT and YYREEE (reference sequence).

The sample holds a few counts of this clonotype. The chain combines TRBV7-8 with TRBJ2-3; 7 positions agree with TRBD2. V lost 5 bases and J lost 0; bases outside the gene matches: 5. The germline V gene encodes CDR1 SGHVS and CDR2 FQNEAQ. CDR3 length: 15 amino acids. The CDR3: CASSPRSGSTDTQYF. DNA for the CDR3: TGTGCCAGCAGCCCCCGTAGCGGGAGCACAGATACGCAGTATTTT.

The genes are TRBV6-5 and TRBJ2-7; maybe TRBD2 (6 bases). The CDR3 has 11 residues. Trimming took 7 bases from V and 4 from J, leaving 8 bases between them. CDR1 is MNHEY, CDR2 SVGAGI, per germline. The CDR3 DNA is TGTGCCAGCATGGGGGGATACGAGCAGTACTTC. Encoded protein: CASMGGYEQYF.

Here the CDR3 DNA reads TGCGCCAGCAGCCAAGCCCGGTTGAAGCGGGAGAACACAATGGGCGAGCAGTTCTTC. Protein: CASSQARLKRENTMGEQFF. This sequence joins TRBV4-3 and TRBJ2-1; 8 nucleotides agree with TRBD2. Germline V gene lookup returns CDR1 LGHNA and CDR2 YSLEER. The V and J ends lost 1 base and 10 bases, in that order; junction bases with no gene match: 21. The CDR3 is made up of 19 amino acids.